A single sample is the source of the 9 T cell receptor beta chains below, sequenced in a study of cytomegalovirus exposure and HLA in healthy donors. PCR amplification relied on 60 Vbeta primers (plus 13 Jbeta primers). Using immunoSEQ multiplex PCR, the repertoire was profiled, and TCRdb retains in-frame clones only, with some absent. Among 110,000 or so clones listed, 69% were seen once. The sequenced sample was PBMCs. All receptors come from a woman in her seventies in good health and CMV-seropositive.

The chain is built from TRBV11-2 and TRBJ1-1, with a tentative D call TRBD1 (5 bases). The germline V gene encodes CDR1 SGHAT and CDR2 FQNNGV. CDR3 size: 12 residues. With 3 bases removed from V and 10 bases from J, the gap between germline ends came to 12 bases. The CDR3 DNA sequence: TGTGCCAGCAGCTTGGATGCAGGGCCAGCTTTCTTT. Its translation is CASSLDAGPAFF.

This clone came up many times. This chain connects TRBV6-6 to TRBJ1-2; 7 bases are a match to TRBD1. CDR3 length: 13 residues. The germline V gene has CDR1 MNHNY and CDR2 SVGAGI (reference sequence). Trimming took 4 bases from V and 8 from J; bases not matched to a gene: 7. CDR3 amino acids: CASSSDRTEGYTF. CDR3 nucleotide sequence: TGTGCCAGCAGTTCGGACAGGACGGAGGGCTACACCTTC.

The chain uses TRBV6-6 and TRBJ2-2; 8 bases agree with TRBD2. Trimming took 7 bases from V and 6 from J; bases not matched to a gene: 13. This CDR3 contains 16 residues. The germline V gene has CDR1 MNHNY and CDR2 SVGAGI (reference sequence). The CDR3 bases are TGTGCCAGCACCGCGGGGGGCGTGGCTTATCCCGGGGAGCTGTTTTTT. It specifies CASTAGGVAYPGELFF.

The chain links TRBV11-1 to TRBJ2-5; 7 nucleotides align to TRBD2. CDR3 length equals 17 residues. Per the germline V gene, CDR1 is SGHAT and CDR2 is FQDESV (reference sequence). J gave up 2 bases and V 1 base, and 10 bases lay outside the gene matches. The CDR3 here is CASSLEGGGYPQETQYF. In nucleotides, the CDR3 is TGTGCCAGCAGCTTAGAAGGCGGGGGATACCCTCAAGAGACCCAGTACTTC.

With respect to this clone: One junction end disagrees with the germline gene, perhaps due to a read error. The rearrangement links TRBV7-7 to TRBJ2-2; TRBD2 matches at 9 bases. This CDR3 region has 15 residues. Per the germline V gene, CDR1 is SSHAT and CDR2 is FNYEAQ (reference sequence). The CDR3 region is CASRSRLADTGELFF. For the CDR3, the DNA is TGTGCTAGCAGATCTCGACTAGCGGACACCGGGGAGCTGTTTTTT. The whole variable domain, remainder taken from reference TRBV7-7 and TRBJ2-2, is GAGVSQSPRYKVTKRGQDVTLRCDPISSHATLYWYQQALGQGPEFLTYFNYEAQPDKSGLPSDRFSAERPEGSISTLTIQRTEQRDSAMYRCASRSRLADTGELFFGEGSRLTVL.

The V gene is TRBV25-1, the J gene TRBJ2-2, with 11 bases fitting TRBD1. This CDR3 region has 16 residues. The V segment lost 5 bases and the J segment 2 bases; nucleotides outside the gene matches: 4. Germline CDR1 is MGHDK and CDR2 is SYGVNS. This chain's CDR3 is CASSPWTGGNTGELFF. In DNA, the CDR3 is TGTGCCAGCAGTCCGTGGACAGGGGGCAACACCGGGGAGCTGTTTTTT.

V gene TRBV5-1 combines with J gene TRBJ2-5; 14 positions agree with TRBD2. The V gene end was trimmed by 0 bases and the J gene end by 2 bases; junction bases not matched to a gene: 3. Germline V CDR1 and CDR2: SGHRS, YFSETQ. CDR3 length: 17 residues. CDR3 DNA: TGCGCCAGCAGCTTGGAAGGGACTAGCGGGGGTCAAGAGACCCAGTACTTC. It encodes CASSLEGTSGGQETQYF.

J is TRBJ2-7 and V is TRBV6-9, with D possibly matching TRBD2 (5 bases). Per germline, CDR1 MNHGY and CDR2 SVAAGI. The CDR3 length is 14 residues. The ends were cut back, 4 bases at V and 6 bases at J, with 16 bases in the middle. The CDR3 region has the DNA TGTGCCAGCAGTTGTGGGCCGGGAAAGTGCGAGCAGTACTTC. It is translated as CASSCGPGKCEQYF.

This rearrangement joins TRBV6-4 to TRBJ1-6; 7 nucleotides match TRBD1. V shed 3 bases, J shed 10 bases, and the junction held 6 bases outside the gene matches. There are 14 residues in the CDR3. Germline CDR1 MRHNA, CDR2 SNTAGT. CDR3 sequence (DNA): TGTGCCAGCAGTGAAGAGTTGACAGGGTCACCCCTCCACTTT. This encodes CASSEELTGSPLHF.